Below are 14 T cell receptor beta chains sequenced from a single sample in a study of CXCR3-negative and CXCR3-positive naive CD8 T cells. 5' RACE that incorporated UMI labels was used to prepare the TRB cDNA libraries. For each CDR3 protein, TCRdb gives one entry from its re-call of the 5' RACE reads, without DNA. Its listing shows tens of thousands of distinct CDR3 sequences. The sequenced sample consisted of naive CXCR3- CD8+ T cells from blood. Indicated subset: CD45RO-CCR7+CD27+CD95- naive CD8+ T cells lacking CXCR3 (TNR3-). The receptors stem from a human donor in good health. Some clones in this sample may be carry-over from other donors' samples.

The rearrangement uses TRBV28 and TRBJ1-5; TCRdb lists TRBD1, though no DNA is available to test this call. Germline values: CDR1 MDHEN, CDR2 SYDVKM. CDR3 length equals 17 residues. CDR3 residues: CASSTLDNFRGDQPQHF.

The chain has TRBV25-1 and TRBJ1-2; TCRdb's assignment of TRBD1 cannot be checked, as there is no DNA. The germline V gene encodes CDR1 MGHDK and CDR2 SYGVNS. This CDR3 spans 15 amino acids. Here the CDR3 reads CASSEYGRDLYGYTF.

CDR3 loop: CASSLLPRPRLIYEQYF. The genes are TRBV28 and TRBJ2-7. Germline-derived CDR1 and CDR2 are MDHEN and SYDVKM. The CDR3 length is 17 residues.

This sequence joins TRBV4-2 and TRBJ2-7. Germline CDR1 reads LGHNA; CDR2 reads YNFKEQ. The CDR3 runs to 14 residues. CDR3 amino acids: CASSRFRDSYEQYF.

V is TRBV2 and J is TRBJ2-1; as DNA is missing, the TRBD2 call by TCRdb cannot be tested. Germline CDR1 is SNHLY and CDR2 is FYNNEI. The CDR3 runs to 14 residues. The CDR3 loop is CASSVDSGGNEQFF.

The chain couples TRBV29-1 to TRBJ2-5; TCRdb picks TRBD1, but there is no DNA to check that call. Germline V gene lookup returns CDR1 SQVTM and CDR2 ANQGSEA. The length of the CDR3 is 14 residues. CDR3 region: CSVRGTGVQETQYF.

This clonotype is medium-sized by frequency. Here the CDR3 reads CASSTRPINQPQHF. The rearrangement links TRBV7-2 to TRBJ1-5. Germline V CDR1 and CDR2: SGHTA, FQGNSA. This CDR3 is 14 amino acids long. Full variable domain (remainder filled in from reference TRBV7-2 and TRBJ1-5): GAGVSQSPSNKVTEKGKDVELRCDPISGHTALYWYRQSLGQGLEFLIYFQGNSAPDKSGLPSDRFSAERTGGSVSTLTIQRTQQEDSAVYLCASSTRPINQPQHFGDGTRLSIL.

The chain uses TRBV5-5 and TRBJ2-2. CDR3 length equals 12 residues. Germline V gene sequence: CDR1 SGHKS, CDR2 YYEKEE (reference sequence). The CDR3 loop reads CASSLGPGELFF.

This chain links TRBV21-1 with TRBJ2-7; TCRdb selects TRBD1, and the lack of DNA leaves this call unchecked. TRBV21-1 is deemed a pseudogene. The CDR3 runs to 15 residues. The CDR3 is CASSKAGVDIYEQYF.

J is TRBJ2-1 and V is TRBV7-6; the D call of TRBD1 rests on TCRdb alone, since no DNA is present to check it. Germline V lookup: CDR1 SGHVS, CDR2 FNYEAQ. The CDR3 length is 15 residues. This CDR3 reads CASSRTQGYQDEQFF.

V is TRBV25-1 and J is TRBJ1-2; TCRdb returns TRBD1, unconfirmable since there is no DNA. Germline values: CDR1 MGHDK, CDR2 SYGVNS. This CDR3 is built from 15 residues. The CDR3 loop is CASSVPGQGGYGYTF.

The chain is built from TRBV7-8 and TRBJ2-7; TCRdb indicates TRBD1, and absent DNA this call remains unverified. The CDR3 extends over 19 amino acids. The germline CDR1 and CDR2 sequences are SGHVS and FQNEAQ. CDR3: CASSLATWTGGKLSYEQYF.

The chain employs TRBV6-4 and TRBJ2-1; TCRdb's D gene call, TRBD1, goes unchecked for lack of DNA. Germline V gene data show CDR1 as MRHNA and CDR2 as SNTAGT. This CDR3 has 13 amino acids. CDR3 amino acids: CASSDGGVNEQFF.

J is TRBJ2-7 and V is TRBV15; checking the TCRdb D call of TRBD2 is not possible without DNA. The CDR3 extends over 16 amino acids. Germline loops: CDR1 LNHNV, CDR2 YYDKDF (reference sequence). CDR3: CATSRDQEAGIYEQYF.